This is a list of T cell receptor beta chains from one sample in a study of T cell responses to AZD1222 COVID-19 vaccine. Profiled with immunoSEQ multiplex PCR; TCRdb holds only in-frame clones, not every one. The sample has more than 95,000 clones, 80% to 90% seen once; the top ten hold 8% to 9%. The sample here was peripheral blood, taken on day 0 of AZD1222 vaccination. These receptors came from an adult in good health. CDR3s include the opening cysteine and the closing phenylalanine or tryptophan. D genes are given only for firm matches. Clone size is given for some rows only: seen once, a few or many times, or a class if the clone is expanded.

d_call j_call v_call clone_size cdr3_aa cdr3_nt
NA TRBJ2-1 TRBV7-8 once CASSFHMASGSYNEQFF TGTGCCAGCAGCTTTCACATGGCCAGTGGCTCCTACAATGAGCAGTTCTTC
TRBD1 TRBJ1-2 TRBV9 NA CASSVVGQGNGYTF TGTGCCAGCAGCGTAGTGGGACAGGGAAATGGCTACACCTTC
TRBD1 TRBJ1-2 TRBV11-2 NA CASSLDLRTGEDYGYTF TGTGCCAGCAGCTTAGATCTTAGGACAGGGGAGGACTATGGCTACACCTTC
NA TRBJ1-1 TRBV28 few CASSLRRGMNTEAFF TGTGCCAGCAGTTTAAGGAGAGGGATGAACACTGAAGCTTTCTTT
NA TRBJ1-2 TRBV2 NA CASRPAADGYTF TGTGCCAGCAGGCCGGCAGCTGATGGCTACACCTTC
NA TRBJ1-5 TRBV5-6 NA CASSLVYSNQPQHF TGTGCCAGCAGCTTGGTATATAGCAATCAGCCCCAGCATTTT
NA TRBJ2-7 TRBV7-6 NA CASSFSGPSYEQYF TGTGCCAGCAGCTTTAGCGGCCCATCCTACGAGCAGTACTTC
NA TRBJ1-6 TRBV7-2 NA CASSLEGGFNSPLHF TGTGCCAGCAGCCTGGAAGGCGGATTTAATTCACCCCTCCACTTT
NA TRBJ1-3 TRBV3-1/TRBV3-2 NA CASSHEQVGNTIYF TGTGCCAGCAGCCACGAACAGGTTGGAAACACCATATATTTT
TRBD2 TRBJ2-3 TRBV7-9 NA CASSLLAGGPTDTQYF TGTGCCAGCAGCTTACTTGCGGGAGGGCCGACAGATACGCAGTATTTT
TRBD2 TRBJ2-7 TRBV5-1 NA CASSLDGGRFYEQYF TGCGCCAGCAGCTTGGACGGCGGGAGATTCTACGAGCAGTACTTC
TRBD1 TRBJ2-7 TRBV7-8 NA CASSRRAGQGLYEQYF TGTGCCAGCAGCCGCCGGGCGGGACAGGGGCTCTACGAGCAGTACTTC
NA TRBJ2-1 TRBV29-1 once CSVEVRGRGEFF TGCAGCGTTGAAGTACGTGGTAGAGGGGAGTTCTTC
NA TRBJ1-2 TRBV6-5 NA CASSYSNGVYGYTF TGTGCCAGCAGTTACTCGAACGGGGTCTATGGCTACACCTTC
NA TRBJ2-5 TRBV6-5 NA CASSYGSSRETQYF TGTGCCAGCAGTTACGGTAGCTCCCGGGAGACCCAGTACTTC
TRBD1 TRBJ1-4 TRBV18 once CASSPRGDRGKEKLFF TGTGCCAGCTCACCACGGGGGGACAGGGGAAAAGAAAAACTGTTTTTT
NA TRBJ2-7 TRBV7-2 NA CASSLFGSFYEQYF TGTGCCAGCAGCTTATTCGGCTCATTCTACGAGCAGTACTTC
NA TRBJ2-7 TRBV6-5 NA CASSPGLEQYF TGTGCCAGCAGCCCCGGCTTAGAGCAGTACTTC
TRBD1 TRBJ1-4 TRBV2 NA CASTPRTGGANEKLFF TGTGCCAGCACACCTCGCACAGGGGGCGCAAATGAAAAACTGTTTTTT
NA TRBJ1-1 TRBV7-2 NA CASSLAQGTTEAFF TGTGCCAGCAGCTTAGCGCAGGGGACCACTGAAGCTTTCTTT
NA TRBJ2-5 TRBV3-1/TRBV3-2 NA CASSQSMETQYF TGTGCCAGCAGCCAAAGTATGGAGACCCAGTACTTC
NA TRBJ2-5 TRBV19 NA CASRRGFFETQYF TGTGCCAGTAGACGGGGCTTTTTCGAGACCCAGTACTTC
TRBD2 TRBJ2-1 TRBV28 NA CASSLALALAGGGEQFF TGTGCCAGCAGTTTGGCCCTCGCGCTAGCGGGAGGGGGTGAGCAGTTCTTC